This T cell receptor beta chain was retrieved from a study of blood T cell repertoires in COVID-19. Study-wide background: The study drew acute and convalescent COVID-19 samples from the United States, Italy and Spain. T cells, B-cell-depleted T cells, or PBMCs supplied cDNA or gDNA.

The CDR3 covers 14 residues. Between the trimmed V and J ends, which lost 4 bases and 2 bases, there was a span of 9 bases. CDR1 is LNHDA, CDR2 SQIVND, per germline (reference sequence). Patients at the Seattle site were enrolled during active infection and followed longitudinally. Data came from immunoSEQ multiplex PCR; TCRdb stores just in-frame clones and leaves some out. The sample lists roughly 200,000 clones, 81% occurring once. This receptor was identified in a middle-aged woman with COVID-19, enrolled during active disease. This chain links TRBV19 with TRBJ1-5, with D possibly TRBD1 on 5 matching bases. The sample consisted of peripheral blood. The CDR3 loop is CASSTRVGNQPQHF. CDR3 DNA: TGTGCCAGTAGTACCAGGGTTGGCAATCAGCCCCAGCATTTT.